The 12 T cell receptor beta chains listed next were all sequenced from one sample in a study of blood T cells in healthy people across ages. The second PCR ran roughly 6 to 11 cycles with a sample-barcoded 5' primer and J-beta primers. In TCRdb, the 5' RACE reads were re-called with MiXCR into one record per CDR3 protein. The table has roughly 1,800,000 distinct CDR3 sequences, roughly 50% seen once. The sequenced sample was blood. Receptors originate from a woman aged 40 to 49 in good health.

This clonotype came up a few times. This chain joins TRBV29-1 and TRBJ2-1; 8 bases are shared with TRBD1. The V gene's germline CDR1 is SQVTM and CDR2 ANQGSEA. V lost 6 bases, J lost 7 bases, and 8 bases stayed unmatched. The CDR3 contains 13 residues. The CDR3 region is CSVDRQGWNEQFF. Here the CDR3 DNA reads TGCAGCGTCGATCGACAGGGGTGGAATGAGCAGTTCTTC.

The chain carries TRBV11-3 and TRBJ2-1; TRBD1 is a possible D gene (5 bases). V gave up 7 bases and J gave up 1 base, with 17 bases separating them. Germline CDR1 is SGHNT and CDR2 is YENEEA. This CDR3 is 16 amino acids long. The CDR3 protein is CASTPWGRVSYNEQFF. In nucleotides, the CDR3 is TGTGCCAGCACTCCATGGGGCAGGGTTTCCTACAATGAGCAGTTCTTC.

The chain uses TRBV10-3 and TRBJ1-4, with D maybe TRBD1 (6 bases). V lost 5 bases and J lost 8, with 12 bases in between. Germline V gives CDR1 ENHRY, CDR2 SYGVKD. The CDR3 runs 13 residues. CDR3 in DNA: TGTGCCATCAGTCCGGACAGCTGGGAAAAACTGTTTTTT. Translation: CAISPDSWEKLFF.

In this sample, this clonotype turned up a few times. The chain uses TRBV4-3 and TRBJ1-1; a possible D gene is TRBD1 (5 bases). This CDR3 has 13 amino acids. V shed 2 bases and J shed 4 bases, with 8 bases lying between them. Germline values: CDR1 LGHNA, CDR2 YSLEER. Written as DNA, the CDR3 is TGCGCCAGCAGCCAAACAACAGGCACTGAAGCTTTCTTT. It translates to CASSQTTGTEAFF.

The chain combines TRBV4-3 with TRBJ2-1; unclear D gene. The CDR3 spans 13 residues. Germline-derived CDR1 and CDR2 are LGHNA and YSLEER. V dropped 6 bases and J dropped 4 bases, with 10 bases sitting between them. CDR3: CASSYNAYNEQFF. In DNA form, the CDR3 reads TGCGCCAGCAGTTACAACGCGTACAATGAGCAGTTCTTC.

This clonotype was seen a single time. This chain links TRBV6-6 with TRBJ1-4; D not resolved. CDR3 length equals 15 residues. V lost 5 bases and J lost 2, with 12 bases in between. Looked up from germline, CDR1 is MNHNY and CDR2 is SVGAGI (reference sequence). The CDR3 spells CASSRLVQTNEKLFF. The CDR3 DNA sequence: TGTGCCAGCAGTCGCCTGGTACAGACTAATGAAAAACTGTTTTTT.

The V call is TRBV6-6, the J call TRBJ2-5; D ambiguous. The germline CDR1 and CDR2 sequences are MNHNY and SVGAGI (reference sequence). Trimming removed 10 bases from V and 5 bases from J, with 11 bases in between. CDR3 size: 11 residues. The CDR3, as DNA: TGTGCCATCGGCCTCTGGGAGACCCAGTACTTC. It is translated as CAIGLWETQYF.

The chain joins TRBV15 to TRBJ2-7; 8 nucleotides align to TRBD1. Germline CDR1 and CDR2: LNHNV and YYDKDF (reference sequence). The CDR3 is 14 amino acids. J gave up 2 bases and V 4 bases, and 4 bases lay outside the gene matches. DNA for the CDR3: TGTGCCACCAGCATTGGACAGGGTCCCTACGAGCAGTACTTC. This sequence encodes CATSIGQGPYEQYF.

CDR3 bases: TGTGCCAGCAGCCCCTACAGGAGTAATTCACCCCTCCACTTT. Its translation is CASSPYRSNSPLHF. V is TRBV7-2 and J is TRBJ1-6; D possibly corresponds to TRBD1 (5 bases). CDR3 length: 14 residues. V lost 5 bases and J lost 6, with 11 bases in between. Germline V gives CDR1 SGHTA, CDR2 FQGNSA.

This CDR3 reads CASSSDGFRRETQYF. The CDR3 coding sequence is TGTGCCAGCAGCTCGGACGGATTCAGGAGGGAGACCCAGTACTTC. The chain carries TRBV7-9 and TRBJ2-7, with a possible D match to TRBD2 (5 bases). The DNA end is a closer match to TRBJ2-5, so the J assignment may be wrong. Germline V gene data show CDR1 as SEHNR and CDR2 as FQNEAQ (reference sequence). The CDR3 spans 15 residues.

V and J are TRBV28 and TRBJ1-1; D is uncertain. The V end was cut by 7 bases, the J end by 5 bases, with 20 bases between. Germline-derived CDR1 and CDR2 are MDHEN and SYDVKM. The CDR3 runs to 15 residues. The CDR3 is CASTGKRGGRTEAFF. CDR3 nucleotides: TGTGCCAGCACAGGTAAACGAGGAGGACGTACTGAAGCTTTCTTT.

The J gene is TRBJ2-5, the V gene TRBV9; maybe TRBD1 (5 bases). The CDR3 has 18 amino acids. Deletions cut 0 bases from V and 3 bases from J, with 21 bases between. Germline values: CDR1 SGDLS, CDR2 YYNGEE. The CDR3 coding sequence is TGTGCCAGCAGCGTAGAAGGGGCAGTCGTCGTGGGAAAAGAGACCCAGTACTTC. Its translation is CASSVEGAVVVGKETQYF.